The 16 T cell receptor beta chains reported below all come from one sample, sequenced in a study of cytomegalovirus exposure and HLA in healthy donors. The PCR made use of 60 Vbeta and 13 Jbeta primers. Clones were read by immunoSEQ multiplex PCR, and TCRdb kept only the in-frame ones, dropping some. The top ten hold around 2.7% of the sample, which has just over 200,000 clones, around 86% seen once. Input material: PBMCs. These receptors all come from a woman aged 40 to 50 in good health and CMV-seronegative.

The V call is TRBV28, the J call TRBJ1-2, with 11 bases fitting TRBD1. The V segment lost 2 bases and the J segment 14 bases; nucleotides outside the gene matches: 4. Germline V gene sequence: CDR1 MDHEN, CDR2 SYDVKM. The CDR3 sequence is 12 residues long. CDR3 in amino acids: CASSLPGQGETF. Here the CDR3 DNA reads TGTGCCAGCAGTTTACCGGGACAGGGGGAAACCTTC.

This clone showed up just a few times. J is TRBJ1-2 and V is TRBV14; D is uncertain. Looked up from germline, CDR1 is SGHDN and CDR2 is FVKESK. V was pared by 1 base and J by 2 bases, with 8 bases between. CDR3 length: 14 amino acids. The CDR3 nucleotides read TGTGCCAGCAGCCAAGTTTACGGGAACTATGGCTACACCTTC. Translation gives CASSQVYGNYGYTF.

This chain connects TRBV19 to TRBJ2-3; 10 bases fit TRBD2. The V gene end was trimmed by 10 bases and the J gene end by 9 bases; junction bases not matched to a gene: 10. CDR3 length: 13 amino acids. Germline-derived CDR1 and CDR2 are LNHDA and SQIVND (reference sequence). The CDR3 protein is CATSSGGSPTQYF. CDR3 sequence (DNA): TGTGCCACCTCTAGCGGGGGCAGCCCGACGCAGTATTTT. The full variable domain, completed using reference TRBV19 and TRBJ2-3, is DGGITQSPKYLFRKEGQNVTLSCEQNLNHDAMYWYRQDPGQGLRLIYYSQIVNDFQKGDIAEGYSVSREKKESFPLTVTSAQKNPTAFYLCATSSGGSPTQYFGPGTRLTVL.

The chain combines TRBV19 with TRBJ2-1; D ambiguous. V was pared by 3 bases and J by 6 bases, with 9 bases between. Germline CDR1 is LNHDA and CDR2 is SQIVND (reference sequence). This CDR3 is built from 13 residues. The DNA for the CDR3 is TGTGCCAGTAGTATTCACAGCATCAATGAGCAGTTCTTC. Its translation: CASSIHSINEQFF.

The rearrangement links TRBV12-5 to TRBJ1-3; D call uncertain. The V gene's germline CDR1 is LGHNT and CDR2 FRNRAP. CDR3 length: 16 amino acids. V lost 7 bases and J 4 bases, leaving 20 bases between the germline ends. DNA of the CDR3: TGTGCTAGTGCCCTCCCCCAACGATCGGGGGGAAACACCATATATTTT. Translation: CASALPQRSGGNTIYF.

The chain uses TRBV2 and TRBJ2-1, with D possibly matching TRBD2 (6 bases). The CDR3 covers 12 residues. The V gene lost 7 bases and the J gene lost 5 bases, with 9 bases spanning the gap. CDR1 SNHLY and CDR2 FYNNEI come from the germline V gene. In DNA, the CDR3 is TGTGCCAGCATGCGGGGAAACAATGAGCAGTTCTTC. Protein product: CASMRGNNEQFF.

The rearrangement links TRBV7-9 to TRBJ2-3; D not certain. Between the trimmed V and J ends, which lost 5 bases and 0 bases, there was a span of 3 bases. The CDR3 totals 12 residues. Per the germline V gene, CDR1 is SEHNR and CDR2 is FQNEAQ (reference sequence). The CDR3 region is CASSRSTDTQYF. Written as DNA, the CDR3 is TGTGCCAGCAGCCGGAGCACAGATACGCAGTATTTT.

The genes are TRBV6-1 and TRBJ1-4; D is unresolved. The CDR3 consists of 14 residues. V shed 4 bases and J shed 8 bases, with 14 bases lying between them. Germline-derived CDR1 and CDR2 are MNHNS and SASEGT. CDR3 region: CASSGAGSGEKLFF. The DNA of the CDR3 is TGTGCCAGCAGTGGGGCAGGATCTGGAGAAAAACTGTTTTTT.

This sequence joins TRBV18 and TRBJ2-7; maybe TRBD1 (6 bases). Between the trimmed V and J ends, which lost 3 bases and 8 bases, there was a span of 8 bases. The CDR3 has 11 residues. CDR1 KGHSH and CDR2 LQKENI come from the germline V gene. The CDR3 DNA sequence: TGTGCCAGCTCACCGGGGGACAAGCAGTACTTC. Amino acids: CASSPGDKQYF.

The V and J genes are TRBV15 and TRBJ1-5; no definite D call. CDR1 LNHNV and CDR2 YYDKDF come from the germline V gene (reference sequence). The germline V and J ends were trimmed by 2 bases and 7 bases, with 9 bases remaining between them. The length of the CDR3 is 13 residues. CDR3 amino acids: CATSRLSVQPQHF. As DNA, the CDR3 is TGTGCCACCAGCAGATTATCTGTACAGCCCCAGCATTTT.

Comments on this clone: The junction departs from the called germline gene at one end, perhaps through a read error. This chain uses TRBV29-1 with TRBJ2-1; TRBD2 matches 11 bases. The CDR3 totals 12 residues. CDR1 and CDR2 from the germline V gene are SQVTM and ANQGSEA. CDR3 in amino acids: CSVEDTSGSLFF. In nucleotides, the CDR3 is TGCAGCGTAGAAGATACTAGCGGGAGTCTGTTCTTC.

CDR3 amino acids: CAWLAKGANSGNTIYF. CDR3 sequence (DNA): TGTGCCTGGCTGGCGAAAGGGGCAAACTCTGGAAACACCATATATTTT. This chain connects TRBV30 to TRBJ1-3; D is perhaps TRBD1 (5 bases). Germline V gives CDR1 GTSNPN, CDR2 SVGIG (reference sequence). V was cut by 5 bases and J by 0 bases, with 17 bases left in between. The CDR3 covers 16 residues.

The rearrangement joins TRBV19 to TRBJ2-6; the match to TRBD1 covers 7 bases. J lost 1 base, V lost 1 base, and 4 bases had no gene match. The CDR3 spans 17 residues. The V gene's germline CDR1 is LNHDA and CDR2 SQIVND (reference sequence). CDR3 bases: TGTGCCAGTAGTATAGGACAGGGATTTTCTGGGGCCAACGTCCTGACTTTC. Translated, it gives CASSIGQGFSGANVLTF.

The chain links TRBV19 to TRBJ2-3, with 10 bases identical to TRBD1. There are 13 residues in the CDR3. The V gene's germline CDR1 is LNHDA and CDR2 SQIVND (reference sequence). After removal of 6 bases from V and 3 bases from J, the junction contained 0 bases not matched to a gene. CDR3 in amino acids: CASRDRGTDTQYF. The CDR3 DNA sequence: TGTGCCAGTAGGGACAGGGGGACAGATACGCAGTATTTT.

This clone was picked up a small number of times. This sequence joins TRBV7-8 and TRBJ1-2; D not certain. Trimming removed 5 bases at V and 1 base at J, with 17 bases between. From germline, CDR1 is SGHVS and CDR2 FQNEAQ. The CDR3 contains 16 residues. The CDR3 spells CASSLKAPTYNYGYTF. Here the CDR3 DNA reads TGTGCCAGCAGCCTTAAAGCCCCGACTTATAACTATGGCTACACCTTC. The full variable domain, rest sourced from reference TRBV7-8 and TRBJ1-2, is GAGVSQSPRYKVAKRGQDVALRCDPISGHVSLFWYQQALGQGPEFLTYFQNEAQLDKSGLPSDRFFAERPEGSVSTLKIQRTQQEDSAVYLCASSLKAPTYNYGYTFGSGTRLTVV.

This clone is a singleton in its sample. The V gene is TRBV7-9, the J gene TRBJ1-1; the match to TRBD1 covers 9 bases. This CDR3 region has 14 residues. Germline CDR1 SEHNR, CDR2 FQNEAQ (reference sequence). V gave up 5 bases and J gave up 5 bases; unmatched junction bases: 6. CDR3 in amino acids: CASSRGQGSTEAFF. For the CDR3, the DNA is TGTGCCAGCAGCCGGGGACAGGGAAGTACTGAAGCTTTCTTT.